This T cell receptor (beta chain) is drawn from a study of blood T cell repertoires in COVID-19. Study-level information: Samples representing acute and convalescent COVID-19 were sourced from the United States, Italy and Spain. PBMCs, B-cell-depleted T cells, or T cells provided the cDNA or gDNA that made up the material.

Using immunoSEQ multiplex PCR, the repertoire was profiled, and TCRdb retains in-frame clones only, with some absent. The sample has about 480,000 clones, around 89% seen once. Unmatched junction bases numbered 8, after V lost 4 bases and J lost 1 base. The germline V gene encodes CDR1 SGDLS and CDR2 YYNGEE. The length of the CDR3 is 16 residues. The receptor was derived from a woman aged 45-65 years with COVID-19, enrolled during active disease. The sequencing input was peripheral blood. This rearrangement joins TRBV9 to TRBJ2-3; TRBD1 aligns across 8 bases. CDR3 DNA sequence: TGTGCCAGCAGCTCATGGACAGGGCCCCGCACAGATACGCAGTATTTT. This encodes CASSSWTGPRTDTQYF.